These T cell receptor beta chains were read from a single sample in a study of OX40 agonist ivuxolimab in advanced cancers. Produced via immunoSEQ multiplex PCR; TCRdb's table is partial and in-frame only. Among about 70,000 clones, less than 90% were seen once, and the ten largest hold 10% to 15%. This sample comprised CD4+ or CD8+ T cells sorted from blood, obtained in a trial of the OX40 agonist ivuxolimab. Every receptor here comes from an adult with an advanced solid tumor such as melanoma, head and neck, liver or kidney cancer. Both conserved end residues are part of each CDR3. The D gene is left open where the match is weak. Clone size is stated in some rows and not others, as once, few, many or a class when expanded.

.,TRBV6-6,15,TRBD2,TRBJ2-2,CASSYSGKNTGELFF,TGTGCCAGCAGTTACAGCGGGAAGAACACCGGGGAGCTGTTTTTT
once,TRBV6-1,13,.,TRBJ2-7,CASSEGRGSEQYF,TGTGCCAGCAGTGAAGGGAGGGGCAGCGAGCAGTACTTC
.,TRBV10-1,13,.,TRBJ2-3,CASLPERADTQYF,TGCGCCAGCCTCCCCGAGAGGGCAGATACGCAGTATTTT
.,TRBV30,14,TRBD1,TRBJ1-5,CACVSGQGSQPQHF,TGTGCCTGTGTCTCCGGACAGGGTAGTCAGCCCCAGCATTTT
once,TRBV11-2,15,.,TRBJ2-7,CASSFRTESSYEQYF,TGTGCCAGCAGCTTCCGGACTGAGAGCTCCTACGAGCAGTACTTC
.,TRBV13,15,.,TRBJ1-1,CASSLGWGDGAEAFF,TGTGCCAGCAGCTTGGGATGGGGGGATGGGGCTGAAGCTTTCTTT
once,TRBV6-6,14,.,TRBJ2-3,CASVAGLYTDTQYF,TGTGCCAGCGTTGCGGGACTTTACACAGATACGCAGTATTTT
.,TRBV7-8,11,.,TRBJ2-7,CASSPLSEQYF,TGTGCCAGCAGCCCCCTCAGCGAGCAGTACTTC
once,TRBV29-1,13,TRBD2,TRBJ2-5,CSVEGLAQETQYF,TGCAGCGTTGAGGGACTAGCGCAAGAGACCCAGTACTTC
.,TRBV5-8,14,.,TRBJ2-7,CASSLGPLLGEQYF,TGTGCCAGCAGCTTGGGGCCCCTTTTGGGCGAGCAGTACTTC
.,TRBV7-9,14,TRBD1,TRBJ1-5,CASSLGQGDQPQHF,TGTGCCAGCAGCCTGGGACAGGGTGATCAGCCCCAGCATTTT
.,TRBV5-1,19,TRBD2,TRBJ2-2,CASSLARGDSGRASGELFF,TGCGCCAGCAGCTTGGCCCGGGGGGATAGCGGGAGGGCTTCAGGGGAGCTGTTTTTT
.,TRBV7-6,14,TRBD2,TRBJ2-7,CASSWTSASYEQYF,TGTGCCAGCAGCTGGACTAGCGCCTCCTACGAGCAGTACTTC
.,TRBV19,17,TRBD1,TRBJ2-3,CASSNPRDSFIADTQYF,TGTGCCAGTAGTAACCCCCGGGACAGCTTTATCGCAGATACGCAGTATTTT
.,TRBV5-4,12,.,TRBJ2-7,CASGQDPYEQYF,TGTGCCAGCGGGCAGGACCCCTACGAGCAGTACTTC
.,TRBV28,14,.,TRBJ1-4,CASRTPGANEKLFF,TGTGCCAGCAGGACCCCAGGCGCTAATGAAAAACTGTTTTTT
.,TRBV15,16,.,TRBJ1-1,CATSRDRSRMNTEAFF,TGTGCCACCAGCAGAGATCGATCCAGAATGAACACTGAAGCTTTCTTT
few,TRBV10-3,15,TRBD1,TRBJ1-5,CAISEDRGGNQPQHF,TGTGCCATCAGTGAGGACAGGGGCGGCAATCAGCCCCAGCATTTT
once,TRBV27,14,.,TRBJ2-7,CASSFAPGAYEQYF,TGTGCCAGCAGTTTTGCACCGGGGGCCTACGAGCAGTACTTC
.,TRBV4-1,16,TRBD1,TRBJ1-5,CASSQAGQGAVQPQHF,TGCGCCAGCAGCCAAGCGGGACAGGGGGCGGTTCAGCCCCAGCATTTT
.,TRBV15,13,.,TRBJ1-4,CATKPGTDEKLFF,TGTGCCACTAAGCCAGGGACTGATGAAAAACTGTTTTTT
.,TRBV4-1,16,.,TRBJ1-2,CASSQEVTEGGNGYTF,TGCGCCAGCAGCCAAGAGGTTACGGAGGGTGGCAATGGCTACACCTTC
.,TRBV14,14,.,TRBJ1-3,CASSPGHSGNTIYF,TGTGCCAGCAGCCCGGGACACTCTGGAAACACCATATATTTT
once,TRBV11-2,14,TRBD1,TRBJ2-2,CASSLAGTGGELFF,TGTGCCAGCAGCTTAGCAGGGACAGGCGGGGAGCTGTTTTTT
.,TRBV5-4,16,TRBD1,TRBJ2-3,CASSLLWGQGADTQYF,TGTGCCAGCAGCTTGCTCTGGGGACAGGGAGCAGATACGCAGTATTTT
once,TRBV28,15,TRBD1,TRBJ2-1,CASSFWGTAYNEQFF,TGTGCCAGCAGTTTTTGGGGGACAGCCTACAATGAGCAGTTCTTC
.,TRBV7-7,14,TRBD2,TRBJ2-5,CASSTGLAVETQYF,TGTGCTAGCAGCACCGGACTAGCGGTTGAGACCCAGTACTTC
.,TRBV27,12,TRBD1,TRBJ1-5,CATAQGLQPQHF,TGTGCCACTGCACAGGGGTTGCAGCCCCAGCATTTT
.,TRBV27,13,.,TRBJ2-3,CASSLRGSDTQYF,TGTGCCAGCAGTTTACGGGGGTCAGATACGCAGTATTTT
.,TRBV27,18,TRBD1,TRBJ1-1,CASSLYRGGGVMNTEAFF,TGTGCCAGCAGTCTGTACAGGGGTGGGGGGGTAATGAACACTGAAGCTTTCTTT
.,TRBV2,14,TRBD1,TRBJ2-3,CASSRQGNTDTQYF,TGTGCCAGCAGTCGACAGGGGAACACAGATACGCAGTATTTT